The following is a T cell receptor (beta chain) sequence with its context. Antigen unknown. The entry originates in a study of CD8+ T cells in alopecia areata. Study observations and caveats: Researchers report lesional scalp, most notably alopecia totalis/universalis, outstripped normal scalp in clonality. There were also resident alphabeta T cells of normal skin sequenced in scalp samples.

The V gene lost 8 bases and the J gene lost 0 bases, with 11 bases spanning the gap. This CDR3 spans 12 amino acids. CDR1 and CDR2 (germline): SQVTM, ANQGSEA. Sequencing used cDNA as its template, made by extracting RNA and reverse transcribing it. Method: immunoSEQ multiplex PCR; TCRdb's copy keeps in-frame clones and lacks some. The data show approximately 280,000 clones, about 62% seen once. Treatment indicated: oral pan-JAK inhibitor, 5-10 mg twice daily. The receptor comes from a human donor with alopecia areata. The chain joins TRBV29-1 to TRBJ2-7; tentatively, D is TRBD1 (6 bases). Sequenced material: CD4+ T cells sorted from blood, taken at week 24, from a patient treated with tofacitinib. The CDR3 loop is CSITGISYEQYF. CDR3 nucleotides: TGCAGCATAACAGGGATCTCCTACGAGCAGTACTTC.